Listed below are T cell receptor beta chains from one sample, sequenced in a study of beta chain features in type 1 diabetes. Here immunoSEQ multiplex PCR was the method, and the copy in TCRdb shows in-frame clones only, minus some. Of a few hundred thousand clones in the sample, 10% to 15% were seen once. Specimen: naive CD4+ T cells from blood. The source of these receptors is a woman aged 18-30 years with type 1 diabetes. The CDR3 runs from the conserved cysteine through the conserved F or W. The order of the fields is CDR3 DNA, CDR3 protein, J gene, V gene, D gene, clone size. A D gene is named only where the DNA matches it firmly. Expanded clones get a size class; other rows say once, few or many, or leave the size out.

TGCGCCAGCAGCCTTGGCCCTAACTATGGCTACACCTTC	CASSLGPNYGYTF	TRBJ1-2	TRBV4-3	.	.
TGTGCTAGTGGTTTGGCCTACTACAATGAGCAGTTCTTC	CASGLAYYNEQFF	TRBJ2-1	TRBV12-5	.	few
TGTGCCAGCAGCGTAGTAGCGCATCGAAATGAGCAGTTCTTC	CASSVVAHRNEQFF	TRBJ2-1	TRBV9	.	few
TGTGCCACCAGCTCGACCCGGCAGGGGGCTTATGGCTACACCTTC	CATSSTRQGAYGYTF	TRBJ1-2	TRBV15	TRBD1	few
TGCGCCAGCAGCTTGGAACCTAGCGGGGGAAACGTGCAGTTCTTC	CASSLEPSGGNVQFF	TRBJ2-1	TRBV5-1	TRBD2	.
TGTGCCAGCAGCCCCCTAGGAGGGAACAGCGAGCAGTACTTC	CASSPLGGNSEQYF	TRBJ2-7	TRBV14	.	.
TGTGCCAGCAGCCCCCTCCGTTCCTTATACAATGAGCAGTTCTTC	CASSPLRSLYNEQFF	TRBJ2-1	TRBV28	.	.
TGTGCCAGCAGCTTCGACAGGGGTCACAATGAGCAGTTCTTC	CASSFDRGHNEQFF	TRBJ2-1	TRBV7-9	TRBD1	.
TGTGCCAGCAGCTCCCGCCGGGACATACAAGAGACCCAGTACTTC	CASSSRRDIQETQYF	TRBJ2-5	TRBV5-4	.	.
TGTGCCAGCAGTTCGTACTTCTCTGGAAACACCATATATTTT	CASSSYFSGNTIYF	TRBJ1-3	TRBV28	.	.
TGTGCCAGCGCCCTAGCGAGAGAGCAGTACTTC	CASALAREQYF	TRBJ2-7	TRBV7-2	.	.
TGTGCCAGTTATAGTGGTACGGACACTGAAGCTTTCTTT	CASYSGTDTEAFF	TRBJ1-1	TRBV27	.	few
TGTGCCAGCTCATCCCTCTCGGGTAGTAACCAAGAGACCCAGTACTTC	CASSSLSGSNQETQYF	TRBJ2-5	TRBV18	.	.
TGTGCCTGGAGTACGGGGGAGGGCCCAAACGAGCAGTACTTC	CAWSTGEGPNEQYF	TRBJ2-7	TRBV30	TRBD2	.
TGTGCCTGGAGTGTAATTGCGGGGTATCGCTCCTACAATGAGCAGTTCTTC	CAWSVIAGYRSYNEQFF	TRBJ2-1	TRBV30	.	few
TGTGCCAGCAGCGGCAACAGAGAGACCCAGTACTTC	CASSGNRETQYF	TRBJ2-5	TRBV6-6	.	.
TGTGCCAGCAGCTTATCCCGGGACATCTGGAACACTGAAGCTTTCTTT	CASSLSRDIWNTEAFF	TRBJ1-1	TRBV7-9	.	.
TGTGCCAGCAGTTACGGACAGGGGAATCAGCCCCAGCATTTT	CASSYGQGNQPQHF	TRBJ1-5	TRBV6-6	TRBD1	few
TGTGCCTGGAGTGTCCAGACAGGATACGAGCAGTACTTC	CAWSVQTGYEQYF	TRBJ2-7	TRBV30	.	few
TGTGCCTGGAAGAGCTCTGGGGCCAACGTCCTGACTTTC	CAWKSSGANVLTF	TRBJ2-6	TRBV30	.	few
TGTGCCAGCGCTACGTTCGATTCACCCCTCCACTTT	CASATFDSPLHF	TRBJ1-6	TRBV7-9	.	.
TGTGCCAGCAGCTTAGGAACAGGGAGGGCCAACGTCCTGACTTTC	CASSLGTGRANVLTF	TRBJ2-6	TRBV7-9	.	few
TGTGCCAGCAGGCACAGGGGGAAGGCTGAAGCTTTCTTT	CASRHRGKAEAFF	TRBJ1-1	TRBV6-4	TRBD1	few
TGTGCCAGCAGTCTTGCGGCAGCTGAGCAGTTCTTC	CASSLAAAEQFF	TRBJ2-1	TRBV28	.	few
TGCGCCAGCAGTTTTGCGGTGACGGCCTACAATGAGCAGTTCTTC	CASSFAVTAYNEQFF	TRBJ2-1	TRBV5-1	.	.
TGCAGCGTTGCAAGACAGGGTAATGAAAAACTGTTTTTT	CSVARQGNEKLFF	TRBJ1-4	TRBV29-1	TRBD1	.
TGTGCCAGCACCGAGAATCAAGAGACCCAGTACTTC	CASTENQETQYF	TRBJ2-5	TRBV21-1	.	.